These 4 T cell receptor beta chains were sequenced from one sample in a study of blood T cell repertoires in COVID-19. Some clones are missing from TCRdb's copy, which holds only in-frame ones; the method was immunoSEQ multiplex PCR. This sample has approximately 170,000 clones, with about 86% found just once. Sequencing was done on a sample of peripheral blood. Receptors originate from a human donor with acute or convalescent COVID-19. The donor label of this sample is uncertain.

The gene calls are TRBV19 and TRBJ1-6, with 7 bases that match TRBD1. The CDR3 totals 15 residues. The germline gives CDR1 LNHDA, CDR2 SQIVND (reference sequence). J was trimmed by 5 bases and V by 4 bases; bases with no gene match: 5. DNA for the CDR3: TGTGCCAGTAGTACAGACAGGGCGAATAATTCACCCCTCCACTTT. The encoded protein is CASSTDRANNSPLHF.

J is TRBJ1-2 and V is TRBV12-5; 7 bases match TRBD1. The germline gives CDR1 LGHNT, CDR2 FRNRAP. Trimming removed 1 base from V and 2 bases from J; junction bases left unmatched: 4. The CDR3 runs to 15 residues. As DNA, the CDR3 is TGTGCTAGTGGTTTGGAAGACAGGGTCAACTATGGCTACACCTTC. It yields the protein CASGLEDRVNYGYTF.

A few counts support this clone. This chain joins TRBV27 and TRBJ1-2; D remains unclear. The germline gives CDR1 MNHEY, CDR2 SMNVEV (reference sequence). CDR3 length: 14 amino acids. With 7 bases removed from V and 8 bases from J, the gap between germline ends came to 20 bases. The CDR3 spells CASTKEPWAGGYTF. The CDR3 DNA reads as TGTGCCAGCACCAAGGAACCTTGGGCGGGGGGCTACACCTTC.

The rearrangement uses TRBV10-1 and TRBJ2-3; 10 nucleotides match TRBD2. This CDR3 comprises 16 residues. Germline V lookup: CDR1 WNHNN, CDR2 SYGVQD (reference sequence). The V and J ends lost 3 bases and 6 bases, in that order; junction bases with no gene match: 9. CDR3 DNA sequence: TGCGCCAGCAGTGAAGGAAGCGGGGGGGCCCTGGATACGCAGTATTTT. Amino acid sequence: CASSEGSGGALDTQYF.